This T cell receptor (beta chain) was observed in a study of Ad26.COV2.S vaccination and SARS-CoV-2 variants. Study-wide results and limits: Comparable non-spike TCR breadth was observed in vaccine and placebo recipients. Researchers cautioned that TCR breadth and depth analyses may have underestimated total T cell responses. After vaccination, reports described spike-specific CD8+ and CD4+ T cell responses as showing substantial breadth. Placebo recipients showed lower spike-specific TCR breadth than vaccinees.

This CDR3 has 13 residues. V was clipped by 0 bases and J by 10 bases, with 12 bases between them. Germline V gene lookup returns CDR1 SGHDN and CDR2 FVKESK. Method: immunoSEQ multiplex PCR; TCRdb's copy keeps in-frame clones and lacks some. The repertoire holds roughly 150,000 clones, about nine tenths seen once, with less than 6% in the top ten. Notes on this clone: The antigen is not known.

This TCR was recovered from a human donor who had recovered from COVID-19. The material was peripheral blood, obtained after recovery from COVID-19. The chain joins TRBV14 to TRBJ1-1; D is possibly TRBD1 (5 bases). As DNA, the CDR3 is TGTGCCAGCAGCCAAGACCCAGGGACGGTAGCTTTCTTT. Translation gives CASSQDPGTVAFF.